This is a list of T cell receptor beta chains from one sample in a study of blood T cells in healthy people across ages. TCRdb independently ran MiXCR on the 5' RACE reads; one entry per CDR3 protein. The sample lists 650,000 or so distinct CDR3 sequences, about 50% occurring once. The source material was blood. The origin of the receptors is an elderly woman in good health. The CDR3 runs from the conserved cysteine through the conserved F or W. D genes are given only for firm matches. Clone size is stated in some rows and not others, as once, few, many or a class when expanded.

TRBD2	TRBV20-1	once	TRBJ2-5	CSALRLAGYETQYF	TGCAGTGCCCTCAGACTAGCGGGGTACGAGACCCAGTACTTC
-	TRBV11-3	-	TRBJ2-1	CASSLMSNEQFF	TGTGCCAGCAGCTTGATGAGCAATGAGCAGTTCTTC
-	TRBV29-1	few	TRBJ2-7	CSVKSGTITYEQYF	TGCAGCGTTAAGTCCGGGACCATTACCTACGAGCAGTACTTC
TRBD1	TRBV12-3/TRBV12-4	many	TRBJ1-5	CASSSKQGFNQPQHF	TGTGCCAGCAGTTCCAAACAGGGGTTCAATCAGCCCCAGCATTTT
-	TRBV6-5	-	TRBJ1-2	CASSHSAGQDPFGYTF	TGTGCCAGCAGTCACTCCGCTGGGCAGGACCCCTTTGGCTACACCTTC
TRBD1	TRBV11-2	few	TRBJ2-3	CASSLTGGGRDTQYF	TGTGCCAGCAGCTTGACAGGGGGAGGGCGAGATACGCAGTATTTT
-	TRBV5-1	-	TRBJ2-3	CASSLDGSLGDTQYF	TGCGCCAGCAGCTTGGACGGGAGCTTAGGAGATACGCAGTATTTT
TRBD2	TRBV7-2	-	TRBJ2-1	CASSQSGGGADEQFF	TGTGCCAGCAGCCAAAGCGGGGGGGGTGCGGATGAGCAGTTCTTC
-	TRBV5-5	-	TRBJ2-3	CASTTEGQGQYF	TGTGCCAGCACCACGGAGGGGCAGGGGCAGTATTTT
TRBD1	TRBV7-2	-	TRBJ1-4	CATKTGGDEKLFF	TGTGCCACCAAGACAGGGGGGGATGAAAAACTGTTTTTT
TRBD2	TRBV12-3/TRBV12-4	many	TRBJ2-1	CASSPSPIAGGLNNEQFF	TGTGCCAGCAGTCCTAGCCCCATAGCGGGGGGCCTTAACAATGAGCAGTTCTTC
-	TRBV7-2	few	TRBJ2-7	CASSLSPGNSYEQYF	TGTGCCAGCAGCTTATCTCCAGGGAACTCCTACGAGCAGTACTTC
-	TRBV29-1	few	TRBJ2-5	CSVGLRETQYF	TGCAGCGTTGGATTGAGGGAGACCCAGTACTTC
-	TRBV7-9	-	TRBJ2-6	CASSLGGTLTFANVLTF	TGTGCCAGCAGCTTAGGAGGAACCCTAACTTTTGCCAACGTCCTGACTTTC
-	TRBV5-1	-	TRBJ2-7	CASREQGSPYEQYF	TGCGCCAGCAGAGAACAAGGATCCCCCTACGAGCAGTACTTC
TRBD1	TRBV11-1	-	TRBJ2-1	CASCPGQGNIDEQFF	TGTGCCAGCTGTCCGGGACAGGGTAATATAGATGAGCAGTTCTTC
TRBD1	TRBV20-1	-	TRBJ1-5	CSAGRTGGYTPQHF	TGCAGTGCTGGTCGGACAGGGGGATATACGCCCCAGCATTTT
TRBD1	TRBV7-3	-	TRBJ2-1	CASSGDRGLEQFF	TGTGCCAGCAGCGGGGACAGGGGATTGGAGCAGTTCTTC
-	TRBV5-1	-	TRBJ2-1	CASSAGQISSYNEQFF	TGCGCCAGCAGCGCCGGACAGATTAGCTCCTACAATGAGCAGTTCTTC
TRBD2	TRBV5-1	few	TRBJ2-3	CASSLFSGVTDTQYF	TGCGCCAGCAGCTTGTTTAGCGGGGTCACAGATACGCAGTATTTT
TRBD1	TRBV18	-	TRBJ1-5	CASSLTGGGQPQHF	TGTGCCAGCTCACTTACAGGGGGCGGTCAGCCCCAGCATTTT
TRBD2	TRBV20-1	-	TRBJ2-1	CSARDFGAGGPLSYNEQFF	TGCAGTGCTAGAGATTTCGGAGCGGGGGGTCCACTCTCCTACAATGAGCAGTTCTTC
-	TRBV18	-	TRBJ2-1	CASSPKQGNEQFF	TGTGCCAGCTCACCTAAACAGGGTAATGAGCAGTTCTTC
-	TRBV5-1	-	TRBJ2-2	CASSDPQGGSGELFF	TGCGCCAGCAGCGACCCACAGGGGGGGTCCGGGGAGCTGTTTTTT
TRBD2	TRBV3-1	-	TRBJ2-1	CASSQSLAGNHEQFF	TGTGCCAGCAGCCAGAGCCTAGCGGGAAACCATGAGCAGTTCTTC
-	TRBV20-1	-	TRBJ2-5	CSARSAIRKGRNEQYF	TGCAGTGCTAGGTCGGCGATACGTAAAGGGCGGAATGAGCAGTACTTC
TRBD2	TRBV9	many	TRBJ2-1	CASSVSSGSEQFF	TGTGCCAGCAGCGTATCTAGCGGGAGTGAGCAGTTCTTC
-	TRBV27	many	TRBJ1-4	CASVLGALVEKLFF	TGTGCCAGCGTTCTCGGGGCCCTGGTCGAAAAACTGTTTTTT
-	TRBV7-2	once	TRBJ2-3	CASSSPRGPTRGPDTRYF	TGTGCCAGCAGCTCGCCGAGAGGACCGACTAGAGGGCCAGATACGCGGTATTTT
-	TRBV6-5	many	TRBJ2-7	CASSPLGGLEQYF	TGTGCCAGCAGCCCATTGGGCGGTTTGGAGCAGTACTTC
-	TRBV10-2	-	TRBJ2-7	CASSEWTSPYEQYF	TGCGCCAGCAGTGAGTGGACGTCTCCCTACGAGCAGTACTTC
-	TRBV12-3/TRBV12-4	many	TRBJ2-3	CASSLGHSTDTQYF	TGTGCCAGCAGCTTAGGGCATAGCACAGATACGCAGTATTTT
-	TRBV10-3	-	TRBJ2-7	CAIRTSNYEQYF	TGTGCCATCAGGACCTCTAACTACGAGCAGTACTTC
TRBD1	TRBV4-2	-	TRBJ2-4	CASSQWTGGYIQYF	TGTGCCAGCAGCCAATGGACAGGGGGGTACATTCAGTACTTC
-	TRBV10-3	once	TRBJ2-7	CATEGGVENEQYF	TGTGCCACTGAGGGAGGAGTGGAGAACGAGCAGTACTTC
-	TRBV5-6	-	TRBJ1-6	CASSLGGGQGAFSPLHF	TGTGCCAGCAGCTTGGGGGGAGGCCAGGGTGCCTTTTCACCCCTCCACTTT
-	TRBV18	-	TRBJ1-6	CASSPIPARSSYKSPLHF	TGTGCCAGCTCCCCTATACCAGCCCGGAGCTCCTATAAGTCACCCCTCCACTTT
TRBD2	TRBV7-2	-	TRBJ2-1	CASSLGTSGGFDSYNEQFF	TGTGCCAGCAGCTTAGGGACTAGCGGGGGGTTCGATTCCTACAATGAGCAGTTCTTC
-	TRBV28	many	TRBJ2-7	CASRPGLLFYEQYF	TGTGCCAGCAGACCGGGATTACTATTCTACGAGCAGTACTTC
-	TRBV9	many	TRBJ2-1	CASSARVVRDNEQFF	TGTGCCAGCAGCGCCCGGGTGGTAAGGGACAATGAGCAGTTCTTC
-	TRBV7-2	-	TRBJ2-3	CASSLAVSKSGTDTQYF	TGTGCCAGCAGCTTAGCGGTGTCTAAGAGTGGCACAGATACGCAGTATTTT
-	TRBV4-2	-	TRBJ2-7	CASSHRESQPYEQYF	TGTGCCAGCAGCCATCGGGAATCCCAACCCTACGAGCAGTACTTC
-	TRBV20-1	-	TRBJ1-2	CSASLRSRAYGYTF	TGCAGTGCTTCCCTCAGGTCGAGGGCGTATGGCTACACCTTC
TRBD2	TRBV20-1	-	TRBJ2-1	CSARDRLAYNEQFF	TGCAGTGCTAGAGATCGACTAGCTTACAATGAGCAGTTCTTC
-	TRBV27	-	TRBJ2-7	CASSVGGAFRHEQYF	TGTGCCAGCAGCGTGGGGGGAGCTTTCAGACACGAGCAGTACTTC
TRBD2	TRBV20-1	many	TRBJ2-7	CSARDPLADLYEQYF	TGCAGTGCTAGAGATCCACTAGCGGACCTGTACGAGCAGTACTTC
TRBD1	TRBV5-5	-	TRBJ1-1	CASSPRQGHTEAFF	TGTGCCAGCAGCCCGCGACAGGGACACACTGAAGCTTTCTTT
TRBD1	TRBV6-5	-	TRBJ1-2	CASSYYRGRANYGYTF	TGTGCCAGCAGTTACTACAGGGGAAGAGCTAACTATGGCTACACCTTC
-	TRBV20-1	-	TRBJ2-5	CSAGDTGVQETQYF	TGCAGTGCAGGAGACACAGGAGTCCAAGAGACCCAGTACTTC
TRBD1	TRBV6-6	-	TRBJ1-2	CASSDRTGHYGYTF	TGTGCCAGCAGTGATCGGACAGGGCACTATGGCTACACCTTC